The T cell receptor (beta chain) described here comes from a study of T cell responses to AZD1222 COVID-19 vaccine. Study-level findings and limits: Spike regions recognized by vaccine-associated CD4 TCRs spanned the protein, led by 160-218 and 743-854. Repertoires were obtained only post-peak T cell response. Donors were chiefly white British, with a greater number of females, and clonal diversity was perhaps underestimated. Baseline seropositives among AZD1222 recipients totaled only five to seven.

Produced via immunoSEQ multiplex PCR; TCRdb's table is partial and in-frame only. The sample lists approximately 150,000 clones; 85% to 90% were seen once. Comments on this clone: Its antigen remains unidentified.

In germline, CDR1 is SGHDN, CDR2 FVKESK. The ends were cut back, 4 bases at V and 8 bases at J, with 9 bases in the middle. This CDR3 contains 13 residues. The chain is built from TRBV14 and TRBJ1-6; the D gene is possibly TRBD1 (5 bases). This receptor was taken from an adult who received the AZD1222 COVID-19 vaccine. The sequencing used peripheral blood, collected 28 days after the second AZD1222 dose. CDR3 protein: CASSPDNHSPLHF. The CDR3 DNA sequence: TGTGCCAGCAGCCCGGACAATCATTCACCCCTCCACTTT.